The 7 T cell receptor beta chains listed next were all sequenced from one sample in a study of blood T cell repertoires in COVID-19. Measured with immunoSEQ multiplex PCR; TCRdb has only the in-frame clones, and not every one. The sample lists approximately 360,000 clones; almost 90% were seen once. The material sequenced was peripheral blood. The receptors derive from a man aged 18-30 years with active or convalescent COVID-19.

The chain links TRBV7-2 to TRBJ1-3; D is ambiguous. Germline V CDR1 and CDR2: SGHTA, FQGNSA. Trimming left V 0 bases short and J 4 bases short, with 13 bases between. The CDR3 has 16 residues. This CDR3 reads CASSLAAGSQGNTIYF. The CDR3, as DNA: TGTGCCAGCAGCTTAGCGGCGGGATCGCAAGGAAACACCATATATTTT.

The rearrangement links TRBV12-2 to TRBJ2-3; the D call of TRBD2 is as the table states it, not checked on the DNA. TRBV12-2 is flagged as a pseudogene. CDR3 size: 15 residues. In nucleotides, the CDR3 is TGTGCAAGTCGCTTAGTCGGAGGGCCCCCGGATACGCAGTATTTT. Its protein is CASRLVGGPPDTQYF.

The V gene is TRBV15, the J gene TRBJ2-5, with 11 positions matching TRBD1. The CDR3 consists of 16 residues. Germline CDR1 LNHNV, CDR2 YYDKDF (reference sequence). Losses at the gene ends were 1 base for V and 4 bases for J; bases not matched to a gene: 5. The CDR3 DNA sequence: TGTGCCACCAGCAGAGGGACAGGGGGCGCTAGAGAGACCCAGTACTTC. Amino acid sequence: CATSRGTGGARETQYF.

This clone was observed a few times. The genes are TRBV6-5 and TRBJ1-3; 9 bases agree with TRBD1. Germline CDR1 MNHEY, CDR2 SVGAGI. This CDR3 is built from 15 residues. Germline trimming cut 7 bases from V and 3 bases from J; bases unmatched to any gene: 7. Here the CDR3 reads CASNPTGGSGNTIYF. CDR3 bases: TGTGCCAGCAACCCCACAGGGGGCAGTGGAAACACCATATATTTT.

The chain has TRBV6-5 and TRBJ1-6; D perhaps matches TRBD1 (5 bases). CDR1 and CDR2 (germline): MNHEY, SVGAGI. V was shortened by 4 bases and J by 14 bases, with 18 bases between the two germline ends. The CDR3 length is 14 residues. This CDR3 is CASSFRDFSRALHF. Written as DNA, the CDR3 is TGTGCCAGCAGTTTCCGGGACTTTTCCAGGGCCCTCCACTTT.

The chain couples TRBV19 to TRBJ1-2; D uncertain. The CDR3 extends over 15 amino acids. Between the trimmed V and J ends, which lost 5 bases and 2 bases, there was a span of 15 bases. Per the germline V gene, CDR1 is LNHDA and CDR2 is SQIVND (reference sequence). CDR3 DNA sequence: TGTGCCAGTAGTCCCGTCATCGCCAGGAACTATGGCTACACCTTC. This gives the protein CASSPVIARNYGYTF. Complete variable domain (other parts from reference TRBV19 and TRBJ1-2): DGGITQSPKYLFRKEGQNVTLSCEQNLNHDAMYWYRQDPGQGLRLIYYSQIVNDFQKGDIAEGYSVSREKKESFPLTVTSAQKNPTAFYLCASSPVIARNYGYTFGSGTRLTVV.

This chain links TRBV2 with TRBJ2-1; D is ambiguous. Germline V gene data show CDR1 as SNHLY and CDR2 as FYNNEI. The CDR3 covers 13 residues. V shed 6 bases and J shed 7 bases, with 13 bases lying between them. The CDR3 coding sequence is TGTGCCAGCAGGGGCCTGGGCAGGAATGAGCAGTTCTTC. This codes for CASRGLGRNEQFF.